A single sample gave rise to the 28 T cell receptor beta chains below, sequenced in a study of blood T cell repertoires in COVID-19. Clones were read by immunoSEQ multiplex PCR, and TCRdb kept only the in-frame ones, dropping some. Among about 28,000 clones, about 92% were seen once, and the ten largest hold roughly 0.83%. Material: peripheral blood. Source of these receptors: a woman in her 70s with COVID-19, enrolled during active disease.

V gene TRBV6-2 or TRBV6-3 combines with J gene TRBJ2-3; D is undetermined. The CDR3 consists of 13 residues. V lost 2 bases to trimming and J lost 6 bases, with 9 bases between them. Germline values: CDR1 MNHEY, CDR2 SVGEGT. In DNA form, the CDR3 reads TGTGCCAGCAGTTACCCGGGTTCCGATACGCAGTATTTT. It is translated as CASSYPGSDTQYF.

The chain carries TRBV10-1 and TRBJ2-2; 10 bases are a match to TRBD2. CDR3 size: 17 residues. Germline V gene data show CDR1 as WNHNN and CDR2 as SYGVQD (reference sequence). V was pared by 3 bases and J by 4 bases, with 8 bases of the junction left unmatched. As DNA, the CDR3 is TGCGCCAGCAGTGATTCTAGCGGGAGTTGGGGCACCGGGGAGCTGTTTTTT. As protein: CASSDSSGSWGTGELFF.

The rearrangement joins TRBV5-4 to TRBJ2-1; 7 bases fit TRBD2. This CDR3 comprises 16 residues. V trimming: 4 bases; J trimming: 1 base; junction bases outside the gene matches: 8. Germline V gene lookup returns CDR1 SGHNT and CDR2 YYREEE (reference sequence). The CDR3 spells CASSDASGKSYNEQFF. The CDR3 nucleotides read TGTGCCAGCAGCGATGCTAGCGGTAAGTCCTACAATGAGCAGTTCTTC.

This chain's CDR3 is CATSDSDRGETYEQYF. CDR3 in DNA: TGTGCCACCAGTGATTCAGACAGGGGCGAAACCTACGAGCAGTACTTC. The chain joins TRBV24-1 to TRBJ2-7; the match to TRBD1 covers 8 bases. The CDR3 is 16 residues long. The junction had 7 bases not matched to a gene; V was cut back by 2 bases and J by 2 bases. Germline V gives CDR1 KGHDR, CDR2 SFDVKD.

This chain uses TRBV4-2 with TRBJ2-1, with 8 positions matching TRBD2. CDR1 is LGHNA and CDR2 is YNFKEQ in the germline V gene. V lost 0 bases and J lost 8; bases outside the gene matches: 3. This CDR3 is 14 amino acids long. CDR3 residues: CASSQDPAGDEQFF. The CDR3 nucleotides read TGTGCCAGCAGCCAAGATCCAGCGGGAGATGAGCAGTTCTTC.

Written as DNA, the CDR3 is TGCAGTGCTCCGACAGGTGGTGGCTACACCTTC. Protein product: CSAPTGGGYTF. The chain couples TRBV20-1 to TRBJ1-2, with a possible D match to TRBD1 (6 bases). V was shortened by 5 bases and J by 7 bases, with 11 bases between the two germline ends. Per the germline V gene, CDR1 is DFQATT and CDR2 is SNEGSKA (reference sequence). This CDR3 has 11 amino acids.

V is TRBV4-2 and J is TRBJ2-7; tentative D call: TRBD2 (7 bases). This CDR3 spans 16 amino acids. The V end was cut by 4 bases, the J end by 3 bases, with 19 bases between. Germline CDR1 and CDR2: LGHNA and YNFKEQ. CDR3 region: CASSPGVRGGNYEQYF. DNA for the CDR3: TGTGCCAGCAGCCCAGGGGTACGGGGAGGGAACTACGAGCAGTACTTC.

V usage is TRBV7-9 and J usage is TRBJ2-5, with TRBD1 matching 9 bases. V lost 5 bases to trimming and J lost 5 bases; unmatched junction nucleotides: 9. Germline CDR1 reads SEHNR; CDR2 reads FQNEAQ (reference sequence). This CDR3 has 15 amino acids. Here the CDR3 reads CASSRHRGREETQYF. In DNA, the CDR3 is TGTGCCAGCAGCCGTCACAGGGGGCGCGAGGAGACCCAGTACTTC.

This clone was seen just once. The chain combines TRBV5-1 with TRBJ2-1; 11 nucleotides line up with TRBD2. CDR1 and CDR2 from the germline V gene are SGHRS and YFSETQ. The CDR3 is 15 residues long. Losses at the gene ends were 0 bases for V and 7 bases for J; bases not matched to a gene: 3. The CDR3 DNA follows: TGCGCCAGCAGCTTGGGACTAGCGGGAATAAATGAGCAGTTCTTC. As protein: CASSLGLAGINEQFF.

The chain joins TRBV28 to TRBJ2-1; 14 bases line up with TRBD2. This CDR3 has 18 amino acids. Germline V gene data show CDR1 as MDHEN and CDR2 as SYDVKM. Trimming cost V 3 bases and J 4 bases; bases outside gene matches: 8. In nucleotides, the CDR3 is TGTGCCAGCAGTTTTCACGGACTAGCGGGAGGTTCATACAATGAGCAGTTCTTC. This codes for CASSFHGLAGGSYNEQFF.

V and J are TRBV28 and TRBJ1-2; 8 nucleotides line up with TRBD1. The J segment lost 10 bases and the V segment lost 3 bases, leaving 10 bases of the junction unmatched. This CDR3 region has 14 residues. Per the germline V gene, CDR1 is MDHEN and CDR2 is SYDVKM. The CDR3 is CASSFDQAGGVYTF. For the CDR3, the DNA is TGTGCCAGCAGTTTCGACCAGGCAGGGGGCGTCTACACCTTC.

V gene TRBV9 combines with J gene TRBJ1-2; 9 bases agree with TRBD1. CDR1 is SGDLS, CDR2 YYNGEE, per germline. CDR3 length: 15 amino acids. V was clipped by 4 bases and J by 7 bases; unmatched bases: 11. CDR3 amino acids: CASSNRDRDLRGYTF. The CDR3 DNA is TGTGCCAGCAGCAACCGGGACAGGGACCTACGTGGCTACACCTTC.

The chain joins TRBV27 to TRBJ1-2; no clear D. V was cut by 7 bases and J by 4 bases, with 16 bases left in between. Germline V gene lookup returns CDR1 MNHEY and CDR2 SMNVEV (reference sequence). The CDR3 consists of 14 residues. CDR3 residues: CASKLGAGTYGYTF. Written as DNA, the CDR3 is TGTGCCAGCAAATTGGGCGCGGGAACCTATGGCTACACCTTC.

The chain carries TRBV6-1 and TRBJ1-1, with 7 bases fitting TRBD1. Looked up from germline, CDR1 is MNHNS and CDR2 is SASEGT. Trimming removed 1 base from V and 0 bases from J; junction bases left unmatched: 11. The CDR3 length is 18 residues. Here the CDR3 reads CASSEGRGRWRMNTEAFF. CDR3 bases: TGTGCCAGCAGTGAAGGGAGGGGGCGTTGGCGTATGAACACTGAAGCTTTCTTT.

The CDR3: CASSLTSGRNPYEQYF. DNA of the CDR3: TGTGCCAGCAGCTTAACTAGCGGGAGAAATCCCTACGAGCAGTACTTC. V gene TRBV13 combines with J gene TRBJ2-7; 11 bases are a match to TRBD2. V lost 2 bases and J lost 2; bases outside the gene matches: 5. The germline gives CDR1 PRHDT, CDR2 FYEKMQ (reference sequence). The CDR3 consists of 16 residues. Complete variable domain (other parts from reference TRBV13 and TRBJ2-7): AAGVIQSPRHLIKEKRETATLKCYPIPRHDTVYWYQQGPGQDPQFLISFYEKMQSDKGSIPDRFSAQQFSDYHSELNMSSLELGDSALYFCASSLTSGRNPYEQYFGPGTRLTVT.

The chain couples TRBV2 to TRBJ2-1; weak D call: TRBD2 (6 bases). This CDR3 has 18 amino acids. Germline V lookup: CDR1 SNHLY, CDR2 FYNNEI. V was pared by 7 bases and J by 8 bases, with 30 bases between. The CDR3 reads CASISGSRSVERDDEQFF. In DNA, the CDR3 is TGTGCCAGCATCTCCGGGAGTAGGAGTGTGGAAAGGGACGATGAGCAGTTCTTC.

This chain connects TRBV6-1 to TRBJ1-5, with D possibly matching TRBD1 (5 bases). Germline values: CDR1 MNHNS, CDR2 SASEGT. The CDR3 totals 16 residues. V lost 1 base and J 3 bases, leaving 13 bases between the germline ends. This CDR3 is CASSEVGGEINQPQHF. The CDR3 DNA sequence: TGTGCCAGCAGTGAAGTGGGGGGGGAGATCAATCAGCCCCAGCATTTT.

The CDR3 nucleotides read TGCGCCAGCAGCCAAGACCTAACCGGGACAGGTCTTAACTATGGCTACACCTTC. Its protein product is CASSQDLTGTGLNYGYTF. The chain couples TRBV4-3 to TRBJ1-2; 8 nucleotides line up with TRBD1. The V segment lost 0 bases and the J segment 1 base; nucleotides outside the gene matches: 10. CDR1 LGHNA and CDR2 YSLEER come from the germline V gene. The CDR3 is 18 amino acids.

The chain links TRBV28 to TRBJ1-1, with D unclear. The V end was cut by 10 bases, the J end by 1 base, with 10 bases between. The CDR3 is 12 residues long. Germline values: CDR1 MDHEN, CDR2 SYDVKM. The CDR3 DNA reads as TGTGCCACCCGGGAAGCGAACACTGAAGCTTTCTTT. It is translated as CATREANTEAFF.

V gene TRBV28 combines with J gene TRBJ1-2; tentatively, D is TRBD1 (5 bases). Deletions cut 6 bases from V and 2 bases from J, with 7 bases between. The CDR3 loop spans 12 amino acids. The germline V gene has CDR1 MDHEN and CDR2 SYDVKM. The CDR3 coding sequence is TGTGCCAGCAGCAACAGGAACTATGGCTACACCTTC. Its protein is CASSNRNYGYTF.

The CDR3, as DNA: TGTGCCAGCAGCCAACGGGGGGAACGCCAAGAGACCCAGTACTTC. Its translation is CASSQRGERQETQYF. This chain joins TRBV3-1 (or the pseudogene TRBV3-2) and TRBJ2-5; 7 nucleotides match TRBD2. V dropped 2 bases and J dropped 1; count of bases not matched to a gene: 4. The length of the CDR3 is 15 residues. Germline CDR1 is LGHDT and CDR2 is YNNKEL (reference sequence).

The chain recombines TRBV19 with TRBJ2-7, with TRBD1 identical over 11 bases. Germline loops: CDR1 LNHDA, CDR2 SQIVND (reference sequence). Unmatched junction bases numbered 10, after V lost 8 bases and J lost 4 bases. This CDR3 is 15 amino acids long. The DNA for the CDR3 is TGTGCCAGTTATGGATACGGGACAGGGGGTTACGAGCAGTACTTC. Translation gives CASYGYGTGGYEQYF. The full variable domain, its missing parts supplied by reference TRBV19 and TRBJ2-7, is DGGITQSPKYLFRKEGQNVTLSCEQNLNHDAMYWYRQDPGQGLRLIYYSQIVNDFQKGDIAEGYSVSREKKESFPLTVTSAQKNPTAFYLCASYGYGTGGYEQYFGPGTRLTVT.

CDR3 DNA: TGTGCCAGCAGCTTAGCGGGGGCGGTAGATACGCAGTATTTT. This translates into CASSLAGAVDTQYF. The V and J genes are TRBV7-2 and TRBJ2-3, with D possibly being TRBD1 (6 bases). V was cut by 0 bases and J by 5 bases, with 9 bases left in between. In germline, CDR1 is SGHTA, CDR2 FQGNSA. The CDR3 covers 14 residues.

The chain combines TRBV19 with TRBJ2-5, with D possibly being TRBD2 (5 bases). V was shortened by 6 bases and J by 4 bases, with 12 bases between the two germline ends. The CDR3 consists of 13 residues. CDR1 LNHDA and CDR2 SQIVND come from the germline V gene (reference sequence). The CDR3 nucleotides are TGTGCCAGTAGGGGCGAGGGCAGAGAGACCCAGTACTTC. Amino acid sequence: CASRGEGRETQYF.

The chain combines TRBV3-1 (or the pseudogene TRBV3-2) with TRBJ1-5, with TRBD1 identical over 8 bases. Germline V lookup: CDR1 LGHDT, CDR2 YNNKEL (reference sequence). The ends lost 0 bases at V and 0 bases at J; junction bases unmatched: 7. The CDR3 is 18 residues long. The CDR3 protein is CASSQDPPGTGSNQPQHF. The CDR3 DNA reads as TGTGCCAGCAGCCAAGATCCACCCGGGACAGGTAGCAATCAGCCCCAGCATTTT.

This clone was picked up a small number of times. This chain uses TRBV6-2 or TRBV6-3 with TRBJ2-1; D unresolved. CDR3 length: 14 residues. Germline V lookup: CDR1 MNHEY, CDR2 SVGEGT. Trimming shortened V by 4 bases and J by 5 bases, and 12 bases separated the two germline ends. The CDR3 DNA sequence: TGTGCCAGCAGTTGGAGTACCGGAAACAATGAGCAGTTCTTC. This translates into CASSWSTGNNEQFF.

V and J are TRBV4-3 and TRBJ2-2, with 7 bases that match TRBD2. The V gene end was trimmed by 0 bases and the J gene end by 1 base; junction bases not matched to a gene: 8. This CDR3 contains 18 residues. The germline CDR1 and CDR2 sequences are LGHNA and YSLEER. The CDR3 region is CASSQDPGAGLNTGELFF. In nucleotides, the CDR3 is TGCGCCAGCAGCCAAGATCCGGGAGCGGGATTGAACACCGGGGAGCTGTTTTTT.

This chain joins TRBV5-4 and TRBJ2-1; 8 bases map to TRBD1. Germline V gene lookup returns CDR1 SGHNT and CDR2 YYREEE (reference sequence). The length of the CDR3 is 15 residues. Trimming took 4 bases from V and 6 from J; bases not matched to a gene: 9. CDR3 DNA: TGTGCCAGCAGCGCTCAGGGGGCAGTCTCCAATGAGCAGTTCTTC. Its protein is CASSAQGAVSNEQFF.